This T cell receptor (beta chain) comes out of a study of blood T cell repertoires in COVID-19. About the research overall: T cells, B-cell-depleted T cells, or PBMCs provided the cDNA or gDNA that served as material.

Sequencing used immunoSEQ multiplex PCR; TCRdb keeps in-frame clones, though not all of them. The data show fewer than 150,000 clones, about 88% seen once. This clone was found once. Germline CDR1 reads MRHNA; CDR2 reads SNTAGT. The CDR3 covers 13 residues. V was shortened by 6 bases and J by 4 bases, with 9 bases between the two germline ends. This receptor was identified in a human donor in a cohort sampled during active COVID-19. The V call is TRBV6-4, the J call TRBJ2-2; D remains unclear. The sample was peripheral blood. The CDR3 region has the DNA TGTGCCAGCAGACCAACAGCCACCGGGGAGCTGTTTTTT. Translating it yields CASRPTATGELFF.